This entry lists 5 T cell receptor beta chains sequenced from one sample in a study of cytomegalovirus exposure and HLA in healthy donors. The PCR was carried out with 60 Vbeta primers and 13 Jbeta primers. Repertoires were generated with immunoSEQ multiplex PCR, while TCRdb's copy carries only in-frame clones and drops some. The top ten clones hold 2.1% of a sample with some 190,000 clones, about 77% of them seen once. Sequenced material: PBMCs. Source of these receptors: a young woman in good health and CMV-seropositive.

This clone was detected a few times. The rearrangement uses TRBV5-8 and TRBJ1-5; 9 bases align to TRBD1. The length of the CDR3 is 14 residues. Looked up from germline, CDR1 is SGHTS and CDR2 is YDEGEE. V was clipped by 3 bases and J by 6 bases; unmatched bases: 4. In DNA form, the CDR3 reads TGTGCCAGCAGCTCAAGACAGGGGGGTCAGCCCCAGCATTTT. Its translation: CASSSRQGGQPQHF.

The chain combines TRBV11-2 with TRBJ2-1; tentatively, D is TRBD2 (5 bases). CDR3 length equals 13 residues. The ends were cut back, 3 bases at V and 15 bases at J, with 18 bases in the middle. The germline V gene has CDR1 SGHAT and CDR2 FQNNGV. The CDR3 here is CASSLITSEGRFF. CDR3 bases: TGTGCCAGCAGCTTGATAACGTCCGAGGGCCGGTTCTTC.

The CDR3 is CASSTRDRGSPDTQYF. The CDR3 coding sequence is TGTGCCAGTAGTACCCGGGACAGGGGAAGCCCAGATACGCAGTATTTT. The V gene is TRBV19, the J gene TRBJ2-3; 10 bases line up with TRBD1. With 4 bases clipped from V and 4 bases from J, the junction kept 8 bases outside the gene matches. CDR1 and CDR2 (germline): LNHDA, SQIVND (reference sequence). This CDR3 spans 16 amino acids.

The chain links TRBV7-2 to TRBJ2-1, with TRBD2 matching over 9 bases. Germline V gene data show CDR1 as SGHTA and CDR2 as FQGNSA. V shed 4 bases and J 8 bases; nucleotides not matched to a gene: 9. This CDR3 spans 15 amino acids. The DNA for the CDR3 is TGTGCCAGCAGCTCCCGAGCGGGGGGTTTGTATGAGCAGTTCTTC. The encoded protein is CASSSRAGGLYEQFF.

The J gene is TRBJ2-3, the V gene TRBV5-1, with 7 bases aligning to TRBD1. This CDR3 has 13 residues. The germline V gene encodes CDR1 SGHRS and CDR2 YFSETQ. The ends lost 4 bases at V and 6 bases at J; junction bases unmatched: 5. CDR3 sequence (DNA): TGCGCCAGCAGCCCCACAGGGGAGGATACGCAGTATTTT. This sequence encodes CASSPTGEDTQYF.